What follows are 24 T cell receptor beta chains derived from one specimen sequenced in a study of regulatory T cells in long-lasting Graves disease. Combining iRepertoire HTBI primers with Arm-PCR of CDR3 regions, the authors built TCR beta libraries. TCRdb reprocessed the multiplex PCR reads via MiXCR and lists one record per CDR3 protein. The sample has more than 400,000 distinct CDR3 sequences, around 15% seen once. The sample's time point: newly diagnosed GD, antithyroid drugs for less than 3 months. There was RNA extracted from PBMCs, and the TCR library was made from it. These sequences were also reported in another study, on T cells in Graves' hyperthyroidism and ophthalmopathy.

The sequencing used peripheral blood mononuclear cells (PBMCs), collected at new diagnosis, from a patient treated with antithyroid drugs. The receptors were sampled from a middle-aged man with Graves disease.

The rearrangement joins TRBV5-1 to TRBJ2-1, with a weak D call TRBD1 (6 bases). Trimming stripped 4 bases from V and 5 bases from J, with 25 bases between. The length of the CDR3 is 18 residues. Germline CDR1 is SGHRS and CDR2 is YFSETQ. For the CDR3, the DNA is TGCGCCAGCAGCCGGACAGTACTCAATAAATTTCTGGACAATGAGCAGTTCTTC. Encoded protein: CASSRTVLNKFLDNEQFF.

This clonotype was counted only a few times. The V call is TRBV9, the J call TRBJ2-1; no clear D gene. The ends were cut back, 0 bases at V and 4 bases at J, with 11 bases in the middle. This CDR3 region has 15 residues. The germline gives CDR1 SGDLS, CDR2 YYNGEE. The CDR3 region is CASSVGVPTYNEQFF. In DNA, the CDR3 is TGTGCCAGCAGCGTAGGAGTGCCAACATACAATGAGCAGTTCTTC.

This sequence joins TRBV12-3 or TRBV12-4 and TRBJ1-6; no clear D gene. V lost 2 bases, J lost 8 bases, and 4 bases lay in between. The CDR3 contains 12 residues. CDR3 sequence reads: CASSLSDSPLHF. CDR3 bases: TGTGCCAGCAGTTTAAGTGATTCACCCCTCCACTTT.

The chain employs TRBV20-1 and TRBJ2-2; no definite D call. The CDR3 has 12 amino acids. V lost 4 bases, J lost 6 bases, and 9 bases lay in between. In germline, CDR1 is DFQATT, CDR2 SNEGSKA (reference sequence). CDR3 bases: TGCAGTGCTAAAGGACGGGCCGGGGAGCTGTTTTTT. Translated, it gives CSAKGRAGELFF.

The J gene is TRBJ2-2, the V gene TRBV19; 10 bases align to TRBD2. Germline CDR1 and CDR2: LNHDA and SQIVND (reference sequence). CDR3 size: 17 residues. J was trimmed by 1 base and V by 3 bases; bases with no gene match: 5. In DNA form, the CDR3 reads TGTGCCAGTAGTATCCCTACTAGCGGGGTGAACACCGGGGAGCTGTTTTTT. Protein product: CASSIPTSGVNTGELFF.

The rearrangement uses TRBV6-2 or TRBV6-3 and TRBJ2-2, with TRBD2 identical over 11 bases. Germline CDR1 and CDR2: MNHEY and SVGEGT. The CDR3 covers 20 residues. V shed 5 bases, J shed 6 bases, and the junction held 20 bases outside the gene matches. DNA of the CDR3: TGTGCCAGCAGTGGTCCAATATCGGGTAGCGGGGGGGCAATCCCCGGGGAGCTGTTTTTT. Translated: CASSGPISGSGGAIPGELFF.

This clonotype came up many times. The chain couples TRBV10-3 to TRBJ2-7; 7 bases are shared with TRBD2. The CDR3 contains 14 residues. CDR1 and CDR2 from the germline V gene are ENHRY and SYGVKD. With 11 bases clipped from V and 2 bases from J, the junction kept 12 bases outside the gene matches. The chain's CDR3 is CAANEASGTYEQYF. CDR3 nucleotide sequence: TGTGCCGCGAACGAGGCTAGCGGTACCTACGAGCAGTACTTC.

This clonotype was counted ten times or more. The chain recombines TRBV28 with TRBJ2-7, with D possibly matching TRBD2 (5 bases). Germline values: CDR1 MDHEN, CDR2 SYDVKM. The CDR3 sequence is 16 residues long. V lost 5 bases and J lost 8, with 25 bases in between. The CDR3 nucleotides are TGTGCCAGCAGTCCCCACAGCGGAACCTACGGATTCCAGCAGTACTTC. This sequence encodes CASSPHSGTYGFQQYF. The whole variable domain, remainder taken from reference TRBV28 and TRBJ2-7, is DVKVTQSSRYLVKRTGEKVFLECVQDMDHENMFWYRQDPGLGLRLIYFSYDVKMKEKGDIPEGYSVSREKKERFSLILESASTNQTSMYLCASSPHSGTYGFQQYFGPGTRLTVT.

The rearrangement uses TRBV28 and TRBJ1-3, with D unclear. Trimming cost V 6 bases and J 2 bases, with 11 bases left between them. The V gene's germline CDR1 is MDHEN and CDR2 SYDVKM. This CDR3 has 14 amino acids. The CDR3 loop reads CASSLPSPGNTIYF. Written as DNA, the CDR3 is TGTGCCAGCAGCCTCCCTAGTCCTGGAAACACCATATATTTT.

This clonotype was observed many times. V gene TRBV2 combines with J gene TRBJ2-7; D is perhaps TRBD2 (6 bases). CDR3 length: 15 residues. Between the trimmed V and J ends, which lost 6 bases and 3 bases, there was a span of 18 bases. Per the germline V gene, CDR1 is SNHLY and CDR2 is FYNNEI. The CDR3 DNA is TGTGCCAGCAGCCCTAGGGGCGGGGCAAACTACGAGCAGTACTTC. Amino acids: CASSPRGGANYEQYF.

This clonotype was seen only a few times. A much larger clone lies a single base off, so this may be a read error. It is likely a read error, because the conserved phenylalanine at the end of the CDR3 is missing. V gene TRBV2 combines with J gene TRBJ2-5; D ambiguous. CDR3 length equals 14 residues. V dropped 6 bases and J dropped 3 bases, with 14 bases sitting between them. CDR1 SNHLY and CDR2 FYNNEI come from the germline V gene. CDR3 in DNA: TGTGCCAGCAGCGAACGATCGGCTAAAGAGACCCAGTACCTC. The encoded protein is CASSERSAKETQYL.

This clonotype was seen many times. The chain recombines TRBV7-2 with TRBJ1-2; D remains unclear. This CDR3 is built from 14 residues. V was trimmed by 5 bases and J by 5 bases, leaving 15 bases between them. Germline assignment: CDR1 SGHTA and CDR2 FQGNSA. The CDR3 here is CASSQSRAGYGYTF. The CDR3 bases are TGTGCCAGCAGCCAATCTAGGGCTGGTTATGGCTACACCTTC.

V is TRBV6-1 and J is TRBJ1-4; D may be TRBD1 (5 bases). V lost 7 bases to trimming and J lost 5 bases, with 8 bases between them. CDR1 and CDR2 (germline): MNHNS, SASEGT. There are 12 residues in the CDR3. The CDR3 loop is CASTGRNEKLFF. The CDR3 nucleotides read TGTGCCAGCACAGGGAGAAATGAAAAACTGTTTTTT.

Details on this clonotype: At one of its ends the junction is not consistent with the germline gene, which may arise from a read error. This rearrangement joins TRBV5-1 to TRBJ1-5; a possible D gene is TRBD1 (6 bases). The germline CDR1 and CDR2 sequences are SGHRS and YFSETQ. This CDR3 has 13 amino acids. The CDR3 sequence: CASSSGQSRAQHF. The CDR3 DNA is TGTGCCAGCAGCTCAGGACAGTCTAGGGCCCAGCATTTT. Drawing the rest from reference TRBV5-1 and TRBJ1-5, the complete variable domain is KAGVTQTPRYLIKTRGQQVTLSCSPISGHRSVSWYQQTPGQGLQFLFEYFSETQRNKGNFPGRFSGRQFSNSRSEMNVSTLELGDSALYLCASSSGQSRAQHFGDGTRLSIL.

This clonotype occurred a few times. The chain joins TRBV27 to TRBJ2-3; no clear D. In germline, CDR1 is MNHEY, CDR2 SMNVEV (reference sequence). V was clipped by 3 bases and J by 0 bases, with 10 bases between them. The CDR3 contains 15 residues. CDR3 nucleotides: TGTGCCAGCAGTTTTGGTGCCAGGAGCACAGATACGCAGTATTTT. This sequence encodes CASSFGARSTDTQYF.

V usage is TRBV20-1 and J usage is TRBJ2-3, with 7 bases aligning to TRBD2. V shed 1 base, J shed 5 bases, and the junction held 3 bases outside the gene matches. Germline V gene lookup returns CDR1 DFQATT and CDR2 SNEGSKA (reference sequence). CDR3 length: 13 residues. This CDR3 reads CSARGGGGDTQYF. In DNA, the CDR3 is TGCAGTGCTAGAGGGGGGGGGGGAGATACGCAGTATTTT.

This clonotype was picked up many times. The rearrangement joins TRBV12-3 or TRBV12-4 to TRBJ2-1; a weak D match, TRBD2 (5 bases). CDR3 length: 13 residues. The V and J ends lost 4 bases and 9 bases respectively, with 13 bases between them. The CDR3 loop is CASSSGRGFEQFF. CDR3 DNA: TGTGCCAGCAGTTCGGGTCGCGGGTTTGAGCAGTTCTTC.

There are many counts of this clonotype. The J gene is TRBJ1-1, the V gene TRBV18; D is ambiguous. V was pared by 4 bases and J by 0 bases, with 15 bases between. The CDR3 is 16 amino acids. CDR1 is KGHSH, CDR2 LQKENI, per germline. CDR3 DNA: TGTGCCAGCTCACATCTTGACTCCCCATTGAACACTGAAGCTTTCTTT. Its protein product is CASSHLDSPLNTEAFF.

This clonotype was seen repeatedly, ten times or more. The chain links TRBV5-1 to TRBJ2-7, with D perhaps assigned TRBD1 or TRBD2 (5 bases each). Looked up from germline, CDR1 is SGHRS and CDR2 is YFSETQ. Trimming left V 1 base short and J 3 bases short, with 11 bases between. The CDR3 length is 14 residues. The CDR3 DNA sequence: TGCGCCAGCAGCTTGTCGTGGGGGAACTACGAGCAGTACTTC. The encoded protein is CASSLSWGNYEQYF.

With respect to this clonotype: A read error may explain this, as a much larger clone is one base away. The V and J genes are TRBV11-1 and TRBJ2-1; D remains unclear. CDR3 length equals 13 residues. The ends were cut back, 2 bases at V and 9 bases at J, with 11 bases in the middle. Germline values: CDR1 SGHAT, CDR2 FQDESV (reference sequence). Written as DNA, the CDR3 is TGTGCCAGCAGCTTATCCAAGATGACTGAGCAGTTCTTC. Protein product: CASSLSKMTEQFF. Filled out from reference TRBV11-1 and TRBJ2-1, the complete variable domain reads EAEVAQSPRYKITEKSQAVAFWCDPISGHATLYWYRQILGQGPELLVQFQDESVVDDSQLPKDRFSAERLKGVDSTLKIQPAELGDSAMYLCASSLSKMTEQFFGPGTRLTVL.

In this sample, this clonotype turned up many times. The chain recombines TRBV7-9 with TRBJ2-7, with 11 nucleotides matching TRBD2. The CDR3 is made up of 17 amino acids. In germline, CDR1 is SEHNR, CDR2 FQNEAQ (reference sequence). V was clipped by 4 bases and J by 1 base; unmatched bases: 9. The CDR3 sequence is CASSSLQTSGDSYEQYF. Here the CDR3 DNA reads TGTGCCAGCAGCTCGCTTCAGACTAGCGGGGATTCCTACGAGCAGTACTTC.

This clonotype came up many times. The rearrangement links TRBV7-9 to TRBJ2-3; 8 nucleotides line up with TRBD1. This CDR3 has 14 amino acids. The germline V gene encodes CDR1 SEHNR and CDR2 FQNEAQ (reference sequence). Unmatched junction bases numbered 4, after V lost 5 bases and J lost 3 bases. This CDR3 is CASSPRDRTDTQYF. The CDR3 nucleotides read TGTGCCAGCAGCCCTAGGGACAGGACAGATACGCAGTATTTT.

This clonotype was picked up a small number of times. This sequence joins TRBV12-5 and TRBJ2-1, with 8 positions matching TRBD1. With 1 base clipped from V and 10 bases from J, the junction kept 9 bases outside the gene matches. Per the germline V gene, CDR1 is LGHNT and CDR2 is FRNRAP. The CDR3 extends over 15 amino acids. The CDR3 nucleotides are TGTGCTAGTGGTTTGGGCAGGGGGCAGTCTTGGGAGCAGTTCTTC. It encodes CASGLGRGQSWEQFF.

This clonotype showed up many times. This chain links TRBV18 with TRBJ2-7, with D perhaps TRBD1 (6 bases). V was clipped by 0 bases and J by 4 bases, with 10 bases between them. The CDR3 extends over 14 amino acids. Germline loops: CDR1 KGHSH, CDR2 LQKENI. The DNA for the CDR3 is TGTGCCAGCTCACCACCGGCCAGGGGATACGAGCAGTACTTC. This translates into CASSPPARGYEQYF. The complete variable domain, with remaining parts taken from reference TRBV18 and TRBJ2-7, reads NAGVMQNPRHLVRRRGQEARLRCSPMKGHSHVYWYRQLPEEGLKFMVYLQKENIIDESGMPKERFSAEFPKEGPSILRIQQVVRGDSAAYFCASSPPARGYEQYFGPGTRLTVT.